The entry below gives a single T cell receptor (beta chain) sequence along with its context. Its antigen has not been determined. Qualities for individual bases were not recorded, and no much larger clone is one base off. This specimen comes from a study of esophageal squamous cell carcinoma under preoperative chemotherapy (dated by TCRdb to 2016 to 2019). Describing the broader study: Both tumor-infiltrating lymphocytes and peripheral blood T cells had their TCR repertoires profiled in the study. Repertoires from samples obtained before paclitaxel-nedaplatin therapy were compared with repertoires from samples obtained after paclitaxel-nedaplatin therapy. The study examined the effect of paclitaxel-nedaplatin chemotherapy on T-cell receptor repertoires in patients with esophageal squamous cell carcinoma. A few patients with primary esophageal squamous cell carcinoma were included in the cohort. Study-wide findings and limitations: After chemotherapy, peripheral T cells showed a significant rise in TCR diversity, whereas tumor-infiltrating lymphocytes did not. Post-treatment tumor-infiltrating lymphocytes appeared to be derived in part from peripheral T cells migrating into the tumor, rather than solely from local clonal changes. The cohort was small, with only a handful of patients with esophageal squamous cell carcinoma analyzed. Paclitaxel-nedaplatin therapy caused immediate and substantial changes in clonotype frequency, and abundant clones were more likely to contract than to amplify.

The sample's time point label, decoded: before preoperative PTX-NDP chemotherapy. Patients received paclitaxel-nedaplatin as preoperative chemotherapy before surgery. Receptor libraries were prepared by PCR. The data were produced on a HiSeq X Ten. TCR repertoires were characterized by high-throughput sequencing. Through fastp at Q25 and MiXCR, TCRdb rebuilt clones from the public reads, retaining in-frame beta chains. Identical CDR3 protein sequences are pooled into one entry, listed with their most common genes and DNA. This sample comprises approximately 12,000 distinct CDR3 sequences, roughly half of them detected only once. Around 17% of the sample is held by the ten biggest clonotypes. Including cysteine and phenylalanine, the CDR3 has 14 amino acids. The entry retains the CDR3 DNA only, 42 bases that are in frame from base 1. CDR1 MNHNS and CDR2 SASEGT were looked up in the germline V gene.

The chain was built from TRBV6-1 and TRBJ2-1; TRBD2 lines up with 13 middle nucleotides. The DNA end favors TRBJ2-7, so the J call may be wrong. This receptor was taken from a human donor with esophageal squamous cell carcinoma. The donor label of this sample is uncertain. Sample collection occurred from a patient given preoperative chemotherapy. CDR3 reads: CASGLAGASYEQYF. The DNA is TGTGCCAGCGGACTAGCGGGAGCATCCTACGAGCAGTACTTC.